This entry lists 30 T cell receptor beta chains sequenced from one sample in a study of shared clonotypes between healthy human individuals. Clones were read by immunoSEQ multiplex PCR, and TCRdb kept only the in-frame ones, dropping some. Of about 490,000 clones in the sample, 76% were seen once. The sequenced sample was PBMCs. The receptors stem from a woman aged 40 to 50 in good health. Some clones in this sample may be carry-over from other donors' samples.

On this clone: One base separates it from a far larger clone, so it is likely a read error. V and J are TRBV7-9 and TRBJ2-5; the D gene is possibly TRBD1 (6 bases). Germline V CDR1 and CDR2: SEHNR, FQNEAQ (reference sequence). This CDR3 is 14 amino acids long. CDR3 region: CAGSLGQIQETQYF. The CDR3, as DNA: TGTGCCGGCAGCCTAGGACAGATCCAAGAGACCCAGTACTTC.

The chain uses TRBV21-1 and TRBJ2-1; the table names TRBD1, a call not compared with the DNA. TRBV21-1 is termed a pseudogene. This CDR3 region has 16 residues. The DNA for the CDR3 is TGTGCCAGCAGCAAACCGAGAGGGACAGTTCGGCGTGAGCAGTTCTTC. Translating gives CASSKPRGTVRREQFF.

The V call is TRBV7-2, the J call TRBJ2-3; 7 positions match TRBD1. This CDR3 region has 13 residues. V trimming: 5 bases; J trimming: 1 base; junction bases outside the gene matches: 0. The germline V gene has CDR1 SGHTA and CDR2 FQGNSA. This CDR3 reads CASSDRGTDTQYF. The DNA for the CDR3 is TGTGCCAGCAGCGACAGGGGCACAGATACGCAGTATTTT.

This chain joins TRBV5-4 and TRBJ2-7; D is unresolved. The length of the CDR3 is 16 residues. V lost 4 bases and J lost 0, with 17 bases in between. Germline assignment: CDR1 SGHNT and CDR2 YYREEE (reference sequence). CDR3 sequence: CASSRSAVASSYEQYF. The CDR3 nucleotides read TGTGCCAGCAGCCGCAGCGCAGTCGCGAGCTCCTACGAGCAGTACTTC.

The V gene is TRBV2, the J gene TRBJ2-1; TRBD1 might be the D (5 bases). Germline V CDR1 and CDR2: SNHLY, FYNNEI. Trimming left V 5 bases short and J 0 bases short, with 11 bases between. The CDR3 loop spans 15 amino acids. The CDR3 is CASSRQQGSYNEQFF. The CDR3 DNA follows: TGTGCCAGCAGTAGGCAGCAGGGCTCCTACAATGAGCAGTTCTTC.

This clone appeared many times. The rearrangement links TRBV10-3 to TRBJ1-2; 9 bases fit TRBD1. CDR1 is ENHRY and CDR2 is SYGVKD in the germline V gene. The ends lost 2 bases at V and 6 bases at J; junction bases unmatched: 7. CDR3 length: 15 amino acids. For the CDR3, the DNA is TGTGCCATCAGTGAGCGGGACAGGGCATCAGATGGCTACACCTTC. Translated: CAISERDRASDGYTF.

In nucleotides, the CDR3 is TGTGCCAGCAGCGCTAGCGGGACCCAAGAGACCCAGTACTTC. Its translation: CASSASGTQETQYF. This chain links TRBV7-8 with TRBJ2-5; TRBD2 matches at 9 bases. Trimming took 5 bases from V and 1 from J; bases not matched to a gene: 2. Germline V gene sequence: CDR1 SGHVS, CDR2 FQNEAQ. This CDR3 is built from 14 residues.

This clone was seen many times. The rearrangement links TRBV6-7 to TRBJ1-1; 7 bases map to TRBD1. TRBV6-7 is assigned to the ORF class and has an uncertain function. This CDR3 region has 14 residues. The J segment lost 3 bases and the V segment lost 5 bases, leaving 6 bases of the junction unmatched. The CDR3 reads CASSMGQPDTEAFF. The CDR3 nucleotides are TGTGCCAGCAGTATGGGACAGCCGGACACTGAAGCTTTCTTT.

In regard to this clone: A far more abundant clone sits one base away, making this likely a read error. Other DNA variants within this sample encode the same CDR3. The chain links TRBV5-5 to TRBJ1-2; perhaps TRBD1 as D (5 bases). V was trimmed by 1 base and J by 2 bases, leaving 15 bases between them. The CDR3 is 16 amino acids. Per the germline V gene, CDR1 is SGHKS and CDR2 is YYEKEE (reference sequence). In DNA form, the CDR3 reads TGTGCCAGCAGCTTGCGGTTGGGGGGAGCCAACTATGGCTACACCTTC. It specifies CASSLRLGGANYGYTF.

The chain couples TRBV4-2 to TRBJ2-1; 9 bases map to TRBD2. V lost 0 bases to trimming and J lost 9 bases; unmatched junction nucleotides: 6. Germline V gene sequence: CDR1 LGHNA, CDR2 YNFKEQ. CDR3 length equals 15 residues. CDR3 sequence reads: CASSQDAGGPFEQFF. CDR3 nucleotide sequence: TGTGCCAGCAGCCAAGATGCGGGAGGGCCGTTTGAGCAGTTCTTC.

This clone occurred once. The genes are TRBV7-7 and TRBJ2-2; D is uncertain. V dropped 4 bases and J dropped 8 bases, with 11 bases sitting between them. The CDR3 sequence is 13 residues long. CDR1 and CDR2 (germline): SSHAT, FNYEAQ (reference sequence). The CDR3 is CASSYDWGGELFF. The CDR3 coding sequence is TGTGCCAGCAGCTACGATTGGGGTGGGGAGCTGTTTTTT.

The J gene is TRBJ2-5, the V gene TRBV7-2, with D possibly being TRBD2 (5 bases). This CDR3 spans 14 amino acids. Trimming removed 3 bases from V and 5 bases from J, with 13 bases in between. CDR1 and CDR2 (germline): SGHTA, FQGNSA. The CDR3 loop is CASSFQSGGETQYF. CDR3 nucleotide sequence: TGTGCCAGCAGCTTCCAGTCAGGCGGGGAGACCCAGTACTTC.

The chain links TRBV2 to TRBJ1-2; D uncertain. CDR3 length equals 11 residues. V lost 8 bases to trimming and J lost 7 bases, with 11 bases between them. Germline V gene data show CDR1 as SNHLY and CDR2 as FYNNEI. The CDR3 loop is CASGVGSGYTF. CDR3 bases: TGTGCCAGCGGGGTGGGGTCTGGCTACACCTTC. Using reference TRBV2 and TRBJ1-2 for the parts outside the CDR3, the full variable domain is EPEVTQTPSHQVTQMGQEVILRCVPISNHLYFYWYRQILGQKVEFLVSFYNNEISEKSEIFDDQFSVERPDGSNFTLKIRSTKLEDSAMYFCASGVGSGYTFGSGTRLTVV.

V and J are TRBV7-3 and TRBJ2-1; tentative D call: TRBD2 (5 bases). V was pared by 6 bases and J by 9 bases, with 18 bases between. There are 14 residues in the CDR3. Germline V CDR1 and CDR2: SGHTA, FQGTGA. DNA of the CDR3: TGTGCCAGCAGTCTAGGCGGAGGTTCGGGTGAGCAGTTCTTC. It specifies CASSLGGGSGEQFF.

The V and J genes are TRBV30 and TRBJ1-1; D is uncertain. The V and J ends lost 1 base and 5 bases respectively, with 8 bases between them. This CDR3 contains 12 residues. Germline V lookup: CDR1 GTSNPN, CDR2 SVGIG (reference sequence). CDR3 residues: CAWSAGRTEAFF. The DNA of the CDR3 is TGTGCCTGGAGTGCCGGACGGACTGAAGCTTTCTTT. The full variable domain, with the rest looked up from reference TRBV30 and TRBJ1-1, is SQTIHQWPATLVQPVGSPLSLECTVEGTSNPNLYWYRQAAGRGLQLLFYSVGIGQISSEVPQNLSASRPQDRQFILSSKKLLLSDSGFYLCAWSAGRTEAFFGQGTRLTVV.

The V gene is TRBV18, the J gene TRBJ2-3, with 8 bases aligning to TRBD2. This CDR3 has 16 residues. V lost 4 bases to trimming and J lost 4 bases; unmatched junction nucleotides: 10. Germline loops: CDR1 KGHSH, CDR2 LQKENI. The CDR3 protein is CASSLGTSSLADTQYF. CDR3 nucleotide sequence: TGTGCCAGCTCACTCGGGACTAGTAGTCTCGCAGATACGCAGTATTTT.

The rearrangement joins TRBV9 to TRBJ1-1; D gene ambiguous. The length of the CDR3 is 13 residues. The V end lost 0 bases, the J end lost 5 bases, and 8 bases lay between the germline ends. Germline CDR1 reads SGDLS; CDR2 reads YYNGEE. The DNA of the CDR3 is TGTGCCAGCAGCGTAGCGGTCAGGACTGAAGCTTTCTTT. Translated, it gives CASSVAVRTEAFF.

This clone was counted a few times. The CDR3 DNA is TGTGCCAGCAGTGTCTTAGGGGATCACTATGGCTACACCTTC. It encodes CASSVLGDHYGYTF. V and J are TRBV25-1 and TRBJ1-2; possibly TRBD1 for D (5 bases). The CDR3 is 14 residues long. The germline V gene encodes CDR1 MGHDK and CDR2 SYGVNS. Trimming stripped 4 bases from V and 3 bases from J, with 12 bases between.

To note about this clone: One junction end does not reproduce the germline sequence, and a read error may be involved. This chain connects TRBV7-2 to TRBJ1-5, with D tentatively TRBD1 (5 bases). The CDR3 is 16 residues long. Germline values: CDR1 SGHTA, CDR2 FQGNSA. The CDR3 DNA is TGTGCCAACAGCCCCGATAGGGCGGCAACAGGCCAGCCCCAGCATTTT. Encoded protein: CANSPDRAATGQPQHF.

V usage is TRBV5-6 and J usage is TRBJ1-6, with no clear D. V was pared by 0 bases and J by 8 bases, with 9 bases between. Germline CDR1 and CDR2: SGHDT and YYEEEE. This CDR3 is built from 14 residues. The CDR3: CASSLVMGDSPLHF. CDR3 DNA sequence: TGTGCCAGCAGCTTGGTAATGGGAGATTCACCCCTCCACTTT.

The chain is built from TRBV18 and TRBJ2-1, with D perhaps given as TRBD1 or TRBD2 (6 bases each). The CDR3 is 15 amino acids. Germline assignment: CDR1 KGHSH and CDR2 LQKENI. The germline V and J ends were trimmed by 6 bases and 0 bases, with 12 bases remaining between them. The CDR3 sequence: CASSGGQSSYNEQFF. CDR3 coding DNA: TGTGCCAGCTCGGGGGGACAAAGCTCCTACAATGAGCAGTTCTTC.

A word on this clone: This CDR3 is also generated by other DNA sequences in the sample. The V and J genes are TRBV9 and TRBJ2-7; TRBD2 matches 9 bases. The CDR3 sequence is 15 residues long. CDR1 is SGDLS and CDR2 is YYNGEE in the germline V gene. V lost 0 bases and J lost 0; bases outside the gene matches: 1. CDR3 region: CASSVGLADSYEQYF. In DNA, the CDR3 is TGTGCCAGCAGCGTAGGACTAGCGGACTCCTACGAGCAGTACTTC.

CDR3 coding DNA: TGTGCCAGTAGTGACATCCAGGGGAGCAATCAGCCCCAGCATTTT. Its translation: CASSDIQGSNQPQHF. The rearrangement uses TRBV19 and TRBJ1-5, with D perhaps matching TRBD1 (6 bases). Germline V gene data show CDR1 as LNHDA and CDR2 as SQIVND (reference sequence). V lost 5 bases, J lost 1 base, and 12 bases lay in between. This CDR3 has 15 amino acids.

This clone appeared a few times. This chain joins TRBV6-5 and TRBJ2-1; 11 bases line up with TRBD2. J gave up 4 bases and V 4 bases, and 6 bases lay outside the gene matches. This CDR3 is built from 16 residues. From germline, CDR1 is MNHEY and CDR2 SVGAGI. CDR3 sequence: CASSSSGTSGYNEQFF. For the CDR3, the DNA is TGTGCCAGCAGTTCCTCCGGGACTAGCGGTTACAATGAGCAGTTCTTC.

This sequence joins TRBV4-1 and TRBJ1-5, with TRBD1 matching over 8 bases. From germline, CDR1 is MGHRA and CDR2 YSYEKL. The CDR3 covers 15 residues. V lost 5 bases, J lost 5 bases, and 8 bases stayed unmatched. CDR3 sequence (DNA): TGCGCCAGCAGCGAAAGGACAGGGCGGGATCAGCCCCAGCATTTT. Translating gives CASSERTGRDQPQHF.

CDR3 region: CASSPPVAGAGETQYF. The DNA for the CDR3 is TGTGCCAGCTCACCACCGGTGGCGGGGGCTGGAGAGACCCAGTACTTC. The J gene is TRBJ2-5, the V gene TRBV18, with D maybe TRBD2 (7 bases). The CDR3 sequence is 16 residues long. Germline V lookup: CDR1 KGHSH, CDR2 LQKENI. The germline V and J ends were trimmed by 0 bases and 4 bases, with 15 bases remaining between them. The full variable domain, with the rest looked up from reference TRBV18 and TRBJ2-5, is NAGVMQNPRHLVRRRGQEARLRCSPMKGHSHVYWYRQLPEEGLKFMVYLQKENIIDESGMPKERFSAEFPKEGPSILRIQQVVRGDSAAYFCASSPPVAGAGETQYFGPGTRLLVL.

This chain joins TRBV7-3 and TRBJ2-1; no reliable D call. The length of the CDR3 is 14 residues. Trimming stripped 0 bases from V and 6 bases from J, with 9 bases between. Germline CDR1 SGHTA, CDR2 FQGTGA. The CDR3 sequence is CASSLTYGGNEQFF. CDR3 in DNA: TGTGCCAGCAGCTTAACGTATGGTGGCAATGAGCAGTTCTTC.

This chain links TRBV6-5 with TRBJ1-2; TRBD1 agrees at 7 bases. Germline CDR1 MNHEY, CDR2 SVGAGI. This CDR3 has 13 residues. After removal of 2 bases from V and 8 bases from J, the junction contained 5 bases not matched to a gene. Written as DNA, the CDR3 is TGTGCCAGCAGTTACAGGGGGCTGGGAGGCTACACCTTC. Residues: CASSYRGLGGYTF.

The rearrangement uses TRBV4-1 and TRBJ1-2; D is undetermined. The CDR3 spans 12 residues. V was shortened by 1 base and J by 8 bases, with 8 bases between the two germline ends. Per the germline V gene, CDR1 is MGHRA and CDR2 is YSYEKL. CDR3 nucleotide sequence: TGCGCCAGCAGCCAAGTCGGACTGGGCTACACCTTC. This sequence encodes CASSQVGLGYTF.

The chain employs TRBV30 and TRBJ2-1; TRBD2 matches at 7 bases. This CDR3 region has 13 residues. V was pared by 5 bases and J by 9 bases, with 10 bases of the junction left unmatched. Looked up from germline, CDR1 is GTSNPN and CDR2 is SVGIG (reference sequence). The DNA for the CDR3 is TGTGCCTGGGCTGATGGTCGGGAGGTTGAGCAGTTCTTC. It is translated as CAWADGREVEQFF.